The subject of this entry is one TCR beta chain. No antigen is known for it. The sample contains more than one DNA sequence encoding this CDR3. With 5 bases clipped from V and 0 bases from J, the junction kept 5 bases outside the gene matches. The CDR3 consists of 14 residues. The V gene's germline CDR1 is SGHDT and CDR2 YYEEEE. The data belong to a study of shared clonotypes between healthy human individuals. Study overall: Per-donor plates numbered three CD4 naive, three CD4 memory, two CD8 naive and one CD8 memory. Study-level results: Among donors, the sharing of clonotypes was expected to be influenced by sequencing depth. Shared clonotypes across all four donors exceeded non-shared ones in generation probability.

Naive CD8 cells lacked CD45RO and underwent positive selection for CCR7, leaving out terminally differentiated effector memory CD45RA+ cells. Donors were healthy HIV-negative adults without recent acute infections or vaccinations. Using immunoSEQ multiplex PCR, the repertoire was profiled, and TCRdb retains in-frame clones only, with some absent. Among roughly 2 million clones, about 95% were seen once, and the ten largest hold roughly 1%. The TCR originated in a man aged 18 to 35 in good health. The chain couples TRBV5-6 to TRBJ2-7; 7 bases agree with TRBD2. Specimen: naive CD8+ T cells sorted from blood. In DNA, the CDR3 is TGTGCCAGCAGTCTGGGCGGGAGCTCCTACGAGCAGTACTTC. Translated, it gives CASSLGGSSYEQYF.